Below, 7 T cell receptor beta chains from the same sample are listed, as sequenced in a study of blood T cell repertoires in COVID-19. TCRdb keeps only in-frame clones here, not all; method: immunoSEQ multiplex PCR. Among more than 85,000 clones listed, 65% to 90% were seen once. Source material: peripheral blood. These receptors were collected from a man aged 45-65 years with acute or convalescent COVID-19.

This clone was detected once. This chain's CDR3 is CASSQDSRTGNEQFF. Written as DNA, the CDR3 is TGTGCCAGCAGCCAAGATAGCCGGACAGGGAATGAGCAGTTCTTC. The rearrangement uses TRBV3-1 (or the pseudogene TRBV3-2) and TRBJ2-1, with TRBD1 identical over 8 bases. The length of the CDR3 is 15 residues. The trim removed 0 bases at V and 7 bases at J, leaving 5 bases unmatched. The V gene's germline CDR1 is LGHDT and CDR2 YNNKEL (reference sequence).

Regarding this clone: The sample holds other DNA sequences that translate to the same CDR3. V and J are TRBV19 and TRBJ1-2; TRBD1 agrees at 7 bases. Per the germline V gene, CDR1 is LNHDA and CDR2 is SQIVND (reference sequence). V dropped 5 bases and J dropped 8; count of bases not matched to a gene: 5. The CDR3 is made up of 12 amino acids. CDR3 nucleotide sequence: TGTGCCAGTAGTCGACAGGGAGACGGCTACACCTTC. This translates into CASSRQGDGYTF.

The J gene is TRBJ1-5, the V gene TRBV27; D unclear. Trimming pared 6 bases from V and 9 bases from J, leaving 18 bases between. There are 14 residues in the CDR3. The V gene's germline CDR1 is MNHEY and CDR2 SMNVEV (reference sequence). CDR3 in amino acids: CASSPGRRGWPQHF. In nucleotides, the CDR3 is TGTGCCAGCAGCCCAGGACGGCGGGGTTGGCCCCAGCATTTT.

This chain connects TRBV12-3 or TRBV12-4 to TRBJ2-7; tentative D call: TRBD2 (5 bases). This CDR3 is 13 amino acids long. V lost 3 bases, J lost 3 bases, and 9 bases lay in between. CDR3 sequence (DNA): TGTGCCAGCAGTTTCCGGGGTCGCTACGAGCAGTACTTC. Encoded protein: CASSFRGRYEQYF.

For the CDR3, the DNA is TGTGCCAGTAGTATTGATAACGGGACAGGGGCCACTGAAGCTTTCTTT. It is translated as CASSIDNGTGATEAFF. V is TRBV19 and J is TRBJ1-1; 10 nucleotides line up with TRBD1. The ends lost 3 bases at V and 4 bases at J; junction bases unmatched: 8. The CDR3 covers 16 residues. Germline V gene data show CDR1 as LNHDA and CDR2 as SQIVND (reference sequence).

The CDR3 region has the DNA TGTGCCAGCAGTGACAGGGGAGACACTGAAGCTTTCTTT. It encodes CASSDRGDTEAFF. The V and J genes are TRBV6-6 and TRBJ1-1; TRBD1 matches at 8 bases. The CDR3 is 13 residues long. Germline assignment: CDR1 MNHNY and CDR2 SVGAGI (reference sequence). The V gene end was trimmed by 5 bases and the J gene end by 3 bases; junction bases not matched to a gene: 2.

This clone was counted once. The chain employs TRBV11-2 and TRBJ2-1, with 9 bases identical to TRBD2. The CDR3 is 14 amino acids. The germline V gene encodes CDR1 SGHAT and CDR2 FQNNGV. Germline trimming cut 3 bases from V and 9 bases from J; bases unmatched to any gene: 6. The CDR3 DNA follows: TGTGCCAGCAGCTTCGGCGGGGGGGCCATTGAGCAGTTCTTC. It encodes CASSFGGGAIEQFF.